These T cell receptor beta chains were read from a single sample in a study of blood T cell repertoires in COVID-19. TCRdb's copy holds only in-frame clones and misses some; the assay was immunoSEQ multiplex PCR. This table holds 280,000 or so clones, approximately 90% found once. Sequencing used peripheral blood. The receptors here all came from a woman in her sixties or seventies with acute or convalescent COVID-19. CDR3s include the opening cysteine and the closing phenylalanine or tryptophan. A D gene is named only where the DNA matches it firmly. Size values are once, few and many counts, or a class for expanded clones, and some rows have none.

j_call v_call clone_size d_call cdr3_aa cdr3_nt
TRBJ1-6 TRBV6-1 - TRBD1 CASSERQGLGSPLHF TGTGCCAGCAGTGAAAGACAGGGACTGGGCTCACCCCTCCACTTT
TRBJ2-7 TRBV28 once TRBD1 CASSLMGQGDEQYF TGTGCCAGCAGTTTAATGGGACAGGGCGACGAGCAGTACTTC
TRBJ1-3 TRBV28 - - CASSQHSSGNTIYF TGTGCCAGCAGCCAACACAGCTCTGGAAACACCATATATTTT
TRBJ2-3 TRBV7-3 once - CASSTGLKDTQYF TGTGCCAGCAGCACGGGACTCAAAGATACGCAGTATTTT
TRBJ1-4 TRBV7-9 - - CASSLAEVANEKLFF TGTGCCAGCAGCTTAGCTGAGGTAGCTAATGAAAAACTGTTTTTT
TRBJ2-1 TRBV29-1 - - CSVAQGPSPNEQFF TGCAGCGTCGCTCAGGGCCCTTCCCCCAATGAGCAGTTCTTC
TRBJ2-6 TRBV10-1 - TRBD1 CASSARIGQGPSGANVLTF TGCGCCAGCAGTGCGCGGATAGGACAGGGACCCTCTGGGGCCAACGTCCTGACTTTC
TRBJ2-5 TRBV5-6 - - CASSLELQETQYF TGTGCCAGCAGCTTGGAGCTCCAAGAGACCCAGTACTTC
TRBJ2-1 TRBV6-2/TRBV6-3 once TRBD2 CASSRKRGGAYNEQFF TGTGCCAGCAGTAGAAAGCGGGGGGGAGCCTACAATGAGCAGTTCTTC
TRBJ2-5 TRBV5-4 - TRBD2 CASSPGASGVTRETQYF TGTGCCAGCAGCCCAGGGGCTAGCGGGGTCACGAGGGAGACCCAGTACTTC
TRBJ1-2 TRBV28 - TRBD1 CASSSRDSYGYTF TGTGCCAGCAGTTCCCGGGACAGCTATGGCTACACCTTC
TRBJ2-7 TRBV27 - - CASSLIGGIRTYEQYF TGTGCCAGCAGTCTTATCGGCGGAATTCGTACCTACGAGCAGTACTTC
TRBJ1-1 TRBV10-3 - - CATHPVRGRAGTEAFF TGTGCCACGCACCCGGTTCGAGGGCGGGCGGGCACTGAAGCTTTCTTT
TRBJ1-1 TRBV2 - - CASSPDGLGDTEAFF TGTGCCAGCAGCCCGGATGGGCTAGGGGATACTGAAGCTTTCTTT
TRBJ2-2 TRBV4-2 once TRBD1 CASSPRQGNTGELFF TGTGCCAGCAGCCCCAGACAGGGGAACACCGGGGAGCTGTTTTTT
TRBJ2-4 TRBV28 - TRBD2 CASSFGGLAGGRGKNIQYF TGTGCCAGCAGTTTTGGTGGGCTAGCGGGAGGTCGGGGCAAAAACATTCAGTACTTC
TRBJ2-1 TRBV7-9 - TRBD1 CASSLSRDRGNNEQFF TGTGCCAGCAGCTTATCCCGGGACAGGGGTAACAATGAGCAGTTCTTC